The source of this TCR beta chain is a study of persistence of HIV-infected CD4 T cells. Study background: Blood samples, up to about 200 mL, came from multiple time points, except two leukapheresis donors sampled once.

The CDR3 has 16 residues. Trimming removed 1 base from V and 4 bases from J; junction bases left unmatched: 6. Germline V gene data show CDR1 as KGHDR and CDR2 as SFDVKD. The immunoSEQ assay was version 4, run in survey mode. Genomic DNA was diluted to roughly 9.4 ng/uL, up to roughly 1 ug per sample. Here immunoSEQ multiplex PCR was the method, and the copy in TCRdb shows in-frame clones only, minus some. The data hold around 35,000 clones, with 82% observed a single time. The stimulus was an HIV-1 Gag 15-mer peptide pool, about 1 ug/peptide/mL. Sorted nonresponding memory CD4+ T cells were CD40L-negative, CD69-negative, CD45RO-high. Suppressive ART was started during chronic HIV-1 infection in these adults. As for this clone: Its antigen is undetermined.

This receptor was obtained from an adult with HIV. The donor label of this sample is uncertain. Sample: cultured CD4+ T cells from PBMCs, taken from a patient who received antiretroviral therapy. The chain recombines TRBV24-1 with TRBJ2-3, with 8 positions matching TRBD2. CDR3 region: CATSDLSGGAPDTQYF. CDR3 bases: TGTGCCACCAGTGATTTAAGCGGGGGCGCCCCAGATACGCAGTATTTT.